Given below is one T cell receptor beta chain in context. Its antigen is unknown. This record comes from a study of CD8+CD57+ T cells in acquired aplastic anemia. Looking at the study overall: Sorted CD4+ plus CD8+ cells gave DNA averaging about 3.2 ug. Overall study results and limits: No significant patient-versus-control difference appeared in CD8+ Simpson's diversity. The same twenty-nine CD8+ CDR3 sequences occurred in patients and in controls.

The patients chosen for sequencing had shown expansion of CD8+CD57+ cells (detected by flow cytometry). There were no patients without severe acquired aplastic anemia. Investigators profiled TCR beta VDJ and CDR3 from genomic DNA template. TCRdb fed the reads into MiXCR, producing one record per CDR3 protein. The table shows 80,000 or so distinct CDR3 sequences, with around 70% occurring only once. Sequencing was carried out using sorted CD4+, CD8+, or CD8+CD57+ T cells (not recorded which) from PBMCs. The TCR was taken from a human donor with aplastic anemia.

CDR3 DNA sequence: TGTGCCAGCAGACAGGCGGGACAGACGAACTACGAGCAGTACTTC. Its translation: CASRQAGQTNYEQYF. The rearrangement joins TRBV3-1 to TRBJ2-7; TRBD1 is a possible D gene (7 bases). In germline, CDR1 is LGHDT, CDR2 YNNKEL (reference sequence). There are 15 residues in the CDR3. V was trimmed by 6 bases and J by 3 bases, leaving 18 bases between them.